The 21 T cell receptor beta chains in this list originate from one sample, sequenced in a study of T cells after yellow fever vaccination. TCRdb analysed the 5' RACE reads with MiXCR anew, one entry per CDR3 protein. The sample has about 130,000 distinct CDR3 sequences, 6% to 8% seen once. The material sequenced was CD4+ T cells sorted from PBMCs, taken 10 days after the first yellow fever vaccination. The receptors were sampled from a man between 18 and 29 years old who received the YFV17D yellow fever vaccine.

The sample holds many counts of this clonotype. The V and J genes are TRBV7-2 and TRBJ2-2, with a tentative D call TRBD2 (6 bases). CDR3 length: 16 amino acids. Germline V CDR1 and CDR2: SGHTA, FQGNSA. V lost 5 bases to trimming and J lost 7 bases, with 20 bases between them. In DNA form, the CDR3 reads TGTGCCAGCAGCCGCCCGACTAGTTACTGGGTCGGGGAGCTGTTTTTT. Encoded protein: CASSRPTSYWVGELFF.

This clonotype has a count of ten or more. The rearrangement joins TRBV3-1 to TRBJ1-1; the D gene is possibly TRBD1 (5 bases). CDR1 and CDR2 (germline): LGHDT, YNNKEL (reference sequence). Trimming took 1 base from V and 8 from J, leaving 14 bases between them. There are 14 residues in the CDR3. The chain's CDR3 is CASSQVWEGEEAFF. CDR3 bases: TGTGCCAGCAGCCAAGTCTGGGAAGGGGAAGAAGCTTTCTTT.

The rearrangement joins TRBV20-1 to TRBJ2-1, with 9 bases aligning to TRBD2. The CDR3 length is 14 residues. Germline CDR1 DFQATT, CDR2 SNEGSKA (reference sequence). V trimming: 4 bases; J trimming: 4 bases; junction bases outside the gene matches: 5. The CDR3 loop is CSAIGLAGYNEQFF. CDR3 coding DNA: TGCAGTGCTATCGGTCTAGCGGGGTACAATGAGCAGTTCTTC.

This clonotype showed up many times. V usage is TRBV6-1 and J usage is TRBJ2-3; weak D call: TRBD2 (5 bases). CDR1 and CDR2 from the germline V gene are MNHNS and SASEGT. Trimming removed 3 bases at V and 1 base at J, with 14 bases between. This CDR3 contains 16 residues. In nucleotides, the CDR3 is TGTGCCAGCAGTGAGGTGGCGGACTGGGGCACAGATACGCAGTATTTT. Protein sequence: CASSEVADWGTDTQYF.

With regard to this clonotype: A read error may be the cause here, since a much bigger clone is one base away. This chain joins TRBV7-2 and TRBJ2-7; no definite D call. Per the germline V gene, CDR1 is SGHTA and CDR2 is FQGNSA. This CDR3 spans 13 amino acids. The ends were cut back, 7 bases at V and 4 bases at J, with 14 bases in the middle. As DNA, the CDR3 is TGTGCCAGCAACCCCCACCAAGGGTACGAGCAGTACTTC. Translation gives CASNPHQGYEQYF.

This clonotype has just a few counts. The CDR3 DNA reads TGTGCCAGCAGTTTCGCCGGCCGAGCGGGGATCTTTTCGGGGGCCAACGTCCTGACTTTC. This codes for CASSFAGRAGIFSGANVLTF. The chain combines TRBV12-3 or TRBV12-4 with TRBJ2-6; 7 nucleotides agree with TRBD2. V shed 3 bases and J 4 bases; nucleotides not matched to a gene: 18. The length of the CDR3 is 20 residues.

This clonotype is a singleton in its sample. The rearrangement joins TRBV6-2 or TRBV6-3 to TRBJ2-1, with TRBD2 matching 8 bases. The CDR3 consists of 14 residues. Germline-derived CDR1 and CDR2 are MNHEY and SVGEGT. J was trimmed by 0 bases and V by 8 bases; bases with no gene match: 3. The CDR3 region has the DNA TGTGCCAGCCAGCGGGGGAGCTCCTACAATGAGCAGTTCTTC. It codes for CASQRGSSYNEQFF.

This clonotype has ten or more counts. The chain combines TRBV7-2 with TRBJ1-3; D is uncertain. The V and J ends lost 5 bases and 3 bases respectively, with 5 bases between them. The CDR3 has 12 amino acids. Germline loops: CDR1 SGHTA, CDR2 FQGNSA. The CDR3 loop is CASSPGGNTIYF. The DNA of the CDR3 is TGTGCCAGCAGCCCAGGTGGAAACACCATATATTTT.

This rearrangement joins TRBV19 to TRBJ1-2, with 8 bases lining up with TRBD1. The trim removed 6 bases at V and 5 bases at J, leaving 5 bases unmatched. The germline CDR1 and CDR2 sequences are LNHDA and SQIVND (reference sequence). The CDR3 is made up of 13 amino acids. CDR3 nucleotide sequence: TGTGCCAGTAGGACCGGGACAGGATATGGCTACACCTTC. Translated: CASRTGTGYGYTF.

The chain employs TRBV20-1 and TRBJ2-5; the match to TRBD2 covers 8 bases. The V segment lost 0 bases and the J segment 10 bases; nucleotides outside the gene matches: 7. The CDR3 runs 13 residues. The germline V gene encodes CDR1 DFQATT and CDR2 SNEGSKA (reference sequence). CDR3 nucleotide sequence: TGCAGTGCTAGAGATCTCAGCGGGGGTAACCAGTACTTC. Translating it yields CSARDLSGGNQYF.

At least ten counts were recorded for this clonotype. The chain employs TRBV10-3 and TRBJ2-3, with D uncertain. Trimming took off 0 bases at V and 0 bases at J, with 4 bases between the two ends. The CDR3 runs 14 residues. Germline lookup yields CDR1 ENHRY and CDR2 SYGVKD. The CDR3 loop reads CAISESHSTDTQYF. Written as DNA, the CDR3 is TGTGCCATCAGTGAGTCGCATAGCACAGATACGCAGTATTTT.

This clonotype was seen ten or more times. V usage is TRBV7-2 and J usage is TRBJ2-4; D possibly corresponds to TRBD2 (7 bases). From germline, CDR1 is SGHTA and CDR2 FQGNSA. This CDR3 has 15 amino acids. V shed 5 bases and J shed 3 bases, with 14 bases lying between them. The CDR3 nucleotides read TGTGCCAGCAGCAGTAGGGGGGGTCACAAAAACATTCAGTACTTC. Its protein is CASSSRGGHKNIQYF.

This clonotype was found many times. The chain carries TRBV6-2 or TRBV6-3 and TRBJ2-7; D possibly uses TRBD1 or TRBD2 (6 bases each). V gave up 5 bases and J gave up 3 bases, with 17 bases separating them. There are 15 residues in the CDR3. Germline CDR1 MNHEY, CDR2 SVGEGT. CDR3 protein: CASSPTPGGLYEQYF. In DNA, the CDR3 is TGTGCCAGCAGTCCAACCCCCGGGGGCCTCTACGAGCAGTACTTC.

The chain joins TRBV14 to TRBJ2-1; 8 bases are a match to TRBD2. This CDR3 region has 16 residues. V lost 4 bases to trimming and J lost 5 bases; unmatched junction nucleotides: 10. In germline, CDR1 is SGHDN, CDR2 FVKESK. CDR3 sequence: CASSPLRGGVNNEQFF. The DNA for the CDR3 is TGTGCCAGCAGCCCTCTACGGGGGGGCGTCAACAATGAGCAGTTCTTC.

J is TRBJ2-3 and V is TRBV6-1; a possible D gene is TRBD2 (6 bases). The CDR3 length is 13 residues. V lost 7 bases to trimming and J lost 0 bases, with 8 bases between them. CDR1 is MNHNS and CDR2 is SASEGT in the germline V gene. CDR3 protein: CASIAGSTDTQYF. CDR3 coding DNA: TGTGCCAGCATTGCGGGGAGCACAGATACGCAGTATTTT.

In regard to this clonotype: A read error may explain this, as a much larger clone is one base away. The rearrangement joins TRBV12-3 or TRBV12-4 to TRBJ1-4, with D hard to call. The CDR3 is 14 residues long. The CDR3 sequence is CPSSPRAINEKLFF. DNA for the CDR3: TGTCCCAGCAGTCCCCGGGCGATTAATGAAAAACTGTTTTTT.

This clonotype was recorded many times. V usage is TRBV7-2 and J usage is TRBJ1-5, with D possibly matching TRBD1 (6 bases). Germline V CDR1 and CDR2: SGHTA, FQGNSA. The germline V and J ends were trimmed by 3 bases and 4 bases, with 13 bases remaining between them. This CDR3 is built from 15 residues. The CDR3 loop reads CASSFPGESNQPQHF. In DNA form, the CDR3 reads TGTGCCAGCAGCTTCCCAGGGGAAAGTAATCAGCCCCAGCATTTT.

There are a few counts of this clonotype. J is TRBJ2-5 and V is TRBV5-8, with D possibly matching TRBD1 (6 bases). The germline gives CDR1 SGHTS, CDR2 YDEGEE. Trimming cost V 2 bases and J 5 bases, with 13 bases left between them. The CDR3 loop spans 14 amino acids. The DNA of the CDR3 is TGTGCCAGCAGCTTATACAGGGCTGCGGAGACCCAGTACTTC. Translating gives CASSLYRAAETQYF.

This clonotype has at least ten counts. Here the CDR3 reads CATSSGGTPNTEAFF. The DNA for the CDR3 is TGTGCCACCTCTTCAGGGGGCACCCCAAACACTGAAGCTTTCTTT. The chain recombines TRBV6-1 with TRBJ1-1, with 8 nucleotides matching TRBD1. Looked up from germline, CDR1 is MNHNS and CDR2 is SASEGT. The CDR3 totals 15 residues. The V gene end was trimmed by 10 bases and the J gene end by 2 bases; junction bases not matched to a gene: 12.

The J gene is TRBJ1-5, the V gene TRBV3-1, with a tentative D call TRBD1 (5 bases). In germline, CDR1 is LGHDT, CDR2 YNNKEL (reference sequence). V lost 4 bases, J lost 4 bases, and 14 bases lay in between. The CDR3 totals 15 residues. The CDR3, as DNA: TGTGCCAGCAGCCCTTCTGGGGGGTCGAATCAGCCCCAGCATTTT. Its protein is CASSPSGGSNQPQHF.

There are many counts of this clonotype. J is TRBJ2-5 and V is TRBV5-1; 11 bases are a match to TRBD2. Trimming removed 4 bases from V and 2 bases from J; junction bases left unmatched: 4. Germline loops: CDR1 SGHRS, CDR2 YFSETQ. CDR3 size: 15 residues. CDR3 in DNA: TGCGCCAGCAGCCGCCTAGCGGGGGGACAAGAGACCCAGTACTTC. It is translated as CASSRLAGGQETQYF.